The rows below give T cell receptor beta chains drawn from one sample of a study of cytomegalovirus exposure and HLA in healthy donors. Only in-frame clones appear in the TCRdb table, and some are missing; sequencing was by immunoSEQ multiplex PCR. This table holds roughly 150,000 clones, roughly 80% found once. The sample taken for sequencing was PBMCs. The receptors here all came from a middle-aged woman in good health and CMV-seropositive. The CDR3 runs from the conserved cysteine through the conserved F or W. Each record gives: clone size, D gene, J gene, V gene, CDR3 protein, CDR3 DNA. The D gene is left open where the match is weak. Clone size, where shown, is once, few, many, or a class for clones that have expanded.

NA | TRBD1 | TRBJ1-5 | TRBV30 | CAWSVEGQLVNPQHF | TGTGCCTGGAGTGTAGAGGGACAGCTAGTTAATCCCCAGCATTTT
NA | TRBD1 | TRBJ1-5 | TRBV7-9 | CASSPGQGYQPQHF | TGTGCCAGCAGCCCCGGACAGGGTTATCAGCCCCAGCATTTT
NA | NA | TRBJ2-5 | TRBV10-3 | CAISGGYEATQYF | TGTGCCATCAGTGGTGGGTACGAGGCGACCCAGTACTTC
NA | NA | TRBJ2-5 | TRBV6-1 | CASSEFPGLLQETQYF | TGTGCCAGCAGTGAATTTCCAGGGTTGCTCCAAGAGACCCAGTACTTC
NA | NA | TRBJ1-1 | TRBV4-1 | CASSQEPVAWNTEAFF | TGCGCCAGCAGCCAAGAGCCAGTGGCTTGGAACACTGAAGCTTTCTTT
NA | TRBD2 | TRBJ2-1 | TRBV4-3 | CASSQVLAGSLADNEQFF | TGCGCCAGCAGCCAAGTTCTAGCGGGGAGTCTCGCCGACAATGAGCAGTTCTTC
NA | TRBD2 | TRBJ2-2 | TRBV7-3 | CASSLSGGLNTGELFF | TGTGCCAGCAGCTTAAGCGGGGGGTTGAACACCGGGGAGCTGTTTTTT
NA | TRBD1 | TRBJ2-5 | TRBV28 | CASSKQGFGETQYF | TGTGCCAGCAGTAAACAGGGGTTTGGGGAGACCCAGTACTTC
few | NA | TRBJ2-5 | TRBV28 | CASSSQETQYF | TGTGCCAGCAGTTCCCAGGAGACCCAGTACTTC
NA | TRBD2 | TRBJ2-7 | TRBV27 | CASSIGTSGASYEQYF | TGTGCCAGCAGTATCGGGACTAGCGGGGCCTCCTACGAGCAGTACTTC
once | NA | TRBJ2-3 | TRBV6-5 | CASRSTRSTQYF | TGTGCCAGCAGGTCAACACGTTCGACGCAGTATTTT
few | TRBD2 | TRBJ2-7 | TRBV10-3 | CAISDAGLAGAQQYF | TGTGCCATCAGTGACGCGGGACTAGCGGGAGCCCAGCAGTACTTC
NA | NA | TRBJ1-2 | TRBV9 | CASSVAGRLNYGYTF | TGTGCCAGCAGCGTAGCTGGCAGGCTTAACTATGGCTACACCTTC
NA | NA | TRBJ1-1 | TRBV6-5 | CASRATFTEAFF | TGTGCCAGCAGGGCCACGTTTACTGAAGCTTTCTTT
NA | NA | TRBJ1-1 | TRBV9 | CASSVGDTHTEAFF | TGTGCCAGCAGCGTAGGTGACACCCACACTGAAGCTTTCTTT
NA | NA | TRBJ2-2 | TRBV4-2 | CASSQEDRFEFRGELFF | TGTGCCAGCAGCCAAGAGGACAGATTCGAGTTTAGAGGGGAGCTGTTTTTT
NA | TRBD2 | TRBJ2-7 | TRBV10-3 | CAISDRLAVEQYF | TGTGCCATCAGTGATAGACTAGCGGTCGAGCAGTACTTC
NA | NA | TRBJ1-5 | TRBV15 | CATSRDRAGNQPQHF | TGTGCCACCAGCCGAGACCGCGCCGGCAATCAGCCCCAGCATTTT
NA | TRBD2 | TRBJ2-7 | TRBV7-2 | CASSQTSGTFYEQYF | TGTGCCAGCAGCCAGACTAGCGGGACCTTCTACGAGCAGTACTTC
NA | NA | TRBJ1-4 | TRBV7-9 | CASSLSIRLFTNEKLFF | TGTGCCAGCAGCTTAAGTATCAGATTATTTACTAATGAAAAACTGTTTTTT
NA | TRBD1 | TRBJ2-3 | TRBV5-1 | CASSQTRDRGRLGNTQYF | TGCGCCAGCAGCCAAACCCGGGACAGGGGGAGGTTAGGCAATACGCAGTATTTT
NA | NA | TRBJ2-6 | TRBV28 | CASTRPGTGANVLTF | TGTGCCAGCACCCGCCCCGGGACTGGGGCCAACGTCCTGACTTTC
once | NA | TRBJ1-3 | TRBV5-1 | CASSSLAGNTIYF | TGCGCCAGCAGCTCCCTTGCTGGAAACACCATATATTTT
NA | NA | TRBJ2-2 | TRBV6-4 | CASSAGKNTGELFF | TGTGCCAGCAGTGCCGGCAAGAACACCGGGGAACTGTTTTTT
NA | TRBD1 | TRBJ2-7 | TRBV5-1 | CASSLSGQGPPYEQYF | TGCGCCAGCAGCTTGTCGGGACAGGGGCCTCCCTACGAGCAGTACTTC
NA | NA | TRBJ1-5 | TRBV2 | CASSEKVGGNQPQHF | TGTGCCAGCAGTGAAAAGGTAGGAGGAAATCAGCCCCAGCATTTT
many | NA | TRBJ2-3 | TRBV5-6 | CASSLASMSDTQYF | TGTGCCAGCAGCTTGGCTAGCATGTCAGATACGCAGTATTTT
NA | TRBD2 | TRBJ2-5 | TRBV29-1 | CSVVGGSAGGQETQYF | TGCAGCGTTGTAGGGGGGTCCGCGGGGGGGCAAGAGACCCAGTACTTC
NA | TRBD2 | TRBJ2-1 | TRBV28 | CASSSLSGGAVEQFF | TGTGCCAGCAGTTCCCTTAGCGGGGGGGCGGTTGAGCAGTTCTTC
few | TRBD1 | TRBJ1-5 | TRBV7-6 | CASSPWTGGAEQPQHF | TGTGCCAGCAGCCCTTGGACAGGGGGCGCGGAGCAGCCCCAGCATTTT
NA | NA | TRBJ2-7 | TRBV7-9 | CSSSFQAGEQYF | TGTTCCAGCAGCTTCCAAGCCGGCGAGCAGTACTTC
NA | TRBD2 | TRBJ2-1 | TRBV19 | CASSRRREPSYNEQFF | TGTGCCAGTAGTAGGAGGCGGGAGCCATCCTACAATGAGCAGTTCTTC
NA | TRBD2 | TRBJ2-5 | TRBV29-1 | CSVVHLAGVPETQYF | TGCAGCGTTGTTCATCTAGCGGGGGTTCCGGAGACCCAGTACTTC
NA | TRBD2 | TRBJ2-7 | TRBV5-1 | CASSLDLAGGSDEQYF | TGCGCCAGCAGCTTGGATCTAGCGGGGGGATCTGACGAGCAGTACTTC
NA | TRBD1 | TRBJ1-5 | TRBV27 | CASSTTGASNQPQHF | TGTGCCAGCAGTACCACAGGGGCGAGCAATCAGCCCCAGCATTTT